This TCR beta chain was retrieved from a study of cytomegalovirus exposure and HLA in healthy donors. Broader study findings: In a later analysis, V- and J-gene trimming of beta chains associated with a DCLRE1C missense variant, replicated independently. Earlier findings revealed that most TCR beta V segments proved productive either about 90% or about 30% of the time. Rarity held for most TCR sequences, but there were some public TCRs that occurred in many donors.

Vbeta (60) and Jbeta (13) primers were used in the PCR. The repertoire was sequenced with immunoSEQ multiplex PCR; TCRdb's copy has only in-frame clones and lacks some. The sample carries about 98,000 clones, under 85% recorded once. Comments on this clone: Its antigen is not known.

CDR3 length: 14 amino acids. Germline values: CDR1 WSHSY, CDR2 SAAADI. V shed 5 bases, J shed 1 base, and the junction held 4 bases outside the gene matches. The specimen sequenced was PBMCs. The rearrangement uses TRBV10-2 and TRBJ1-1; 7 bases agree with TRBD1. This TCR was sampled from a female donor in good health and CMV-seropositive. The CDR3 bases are TGCGCCAGCAGTCCCGGGACAGCGAACACTGAAGCTTTCTTT. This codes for CASSPGTANTEAFF.